The entry below gives a single T cell receptor beta chain sequence along with its context. Its matching antigen is unknown. Sequenced by immunoSEQ multiplex PCR; TCRdb stores in-frame clones only, minus some. The table includes approximately 110,000 clones, 89% detected once. The CDR3 consists of 10 residues. Germline CDR1 SNHLY, CDR2 FYNNEI. Trimming stripped 3 bases from V and 6 bases from J, with 2 bases between. The data originate from a study of T cell responses to AZD1222 COVID-19 vaccine. Study outcomes and limitations: Donors were chiefly white British, with a greater number of females, and clonal diversity was perhaps underestimated. Along spike, vaccine-associated CD4 TCRs were found throughout, with dominance at 160-218 and 743-854.

The chain carries TRBV2 and TRBJ1-1; D uncertain. The sample in question was peripheral blood, obtained 28 days after the second AZD1222 dose. The receptor was derived from an adult who received the AZD1222 COVID-19 vaccine. CDR3 protein: CASSEAEAFF. The CDR3 DNA follows: TGTGCCAGCAGTGAGGCTGAAGCTTTCTTT.